Presented here are 10 T cell receptor beta chains from one specimen sequenced in a study of T cells in Graves' hyperthyroidism and ophthalmopathy. Researchers took RNA transcripts and amplified the TCR beta CDR3 regions from them. First-round RT-PCR with HTBI primers amplified the TCR CDR3 region. TCRdb re-called the multiplex PCR reads with MiXCR, one entry per CDR3 protein. The repertoire holds fewer than 650,000 distinct CDR3 sequences, with about 14% as singletons. The sample taken for sequencing was blood. All receptors come from a young woman with Graves' ophthalmopathy.

This clonotype was seen many times. This chain links TRBV28 with TRBJ1-1; D uncertain. CDR1 MDHEN and CDR2 SYDVKM come from the germline V gene. The CDR3 extends over 14 amino acids. The ends were cut back, 3 bases at V and 7 bases at J, with 15 bases in the middle. CDR3 DNA sequence: TGTGCCAGCAGTTTTTACGGTCTCGGTGGTGAAGCTTTCTTT. It encodes CASSFYGLGGEAFF.

The table lists this clonotype with many counts. The V and J genes are TRBV24-1 and TRBJ2-3, with D possibly matching TRBD1 (6 bases). The V end was cut by 3 bases, the J end by 5 bases, with 14 bases between. The CDR3 has 15 residues. The germline V gene encodes CDR1 KGHDR and CDR2 SFDVKD. The CDR3 reads CATSDPQGSLDTQYF. The CDR3 region has the DNA TGTGCCACCAGTGATCCCCAGGGGTCCTTAGATACGCAGTATTTT.

At least ten counts were recorded for this clonotype. The J gene is TRBJ2-3, the V gene TRBV28; 7 bases agree with TRBD1. The length of the CDR3 is 13 residues. The ends lost 5 bases at V and 1 base at J; junction bases unmatched: 0. Germline values: CDR1 MDHEN, CDR2 SYDVKM. The CDR3 coding sequence is TGTGCCAGCAGTGGACAGGGCACAGATACGCAGTATTTT. It translates to CASSGQGTDTQYF.

Worth noting for this clonotype: An end of the junction differs from the germline gene, which may be a read error. The chain is built from TRBV11-2 and TRBJ2-7; 9 bases fit TRBD2. Germline CDR1 is SGHAT and CDR2 is FQNNGV. CDR3 length: 18 residues. The CDR3 region is CASRLGGRGTSNPHEQYF. The CDR3 nucleotides read TGTGCCAGCAGGTTAGGGGGGCGCGGGACTAGCAATCCCCACGAGCAGTACTTC.

Many counts were recorded for this clonotype. The chain is built from TRBV24-1 and TRBJ2-3, with D perhaps assigned TRBD1 or TRBD2 (6 bases each). Trimming removed 0 bases from V and 1 base from J, with 16 bases in between. The germline V gene encodes CDR1 KGHDR and CDR2 SFDVKD. The CDR3 extends over 18 amino acids. CDR3 residues: CATSDLLPRGQGTDTQYF. As DNA, the CDR3 is TGTGCCACCAGTGATTTGCTTCCCCGGGGGCAAGGCACAGATACGCAGTATTTT.

This clonotype was recorded many times. V is TRBV6-1 and J is TRBJ2-5; D gene uncertain. The CDR3 has 15 amino acids. CDR1 MNHNS and CDR2 SASEGT come from the germline V gene. The V end lost 2 bases, the J end lost 2 bases, and 12 bases lay between the germline ends. DNA for the CDR3: TGTGCCAGCAGTGAATTGAGACGAGGACAAGAGACCCAGTACTTC. This codes for CASSELRRGQETQYF.

There are many counts of this clonotype. The V and J genes are TRBV6-2 or TRBV6-3 and TRBJ2-5; 10 bases match TRBD2. The CDR3 extends over 16 amino acids. CDR1 MNHEY and CDR2 SVGEGT come from the germline V gene. V trimming: 2 bases; J trimming: 4 bases; junction bases outside the gene matches: 7. Here the CDR3 reads CASSYPEREGRETQYF. CDR3 DNA sequence: TGTGCCAGCAGTTACCCCGAGCGGGAGGGCCGAGAGACCCAGTACTTC.

This clonotype was picked up a small number of times. CDR3 DNA: TGTGCCAGCAGCGTAGTGACAGGGGGCTATGGCTACACCTTC. The encoded protein is CASSVVTGGYGYTF. V and J are TRBV9 and TRBJ1-2, with 9 bases aligning to TRBD1. Germline V gene lookup returns CDR1 SGDLS and CDR2 YYNGEE. The CDR3 is made up of 14 amino acids. V gave up 0 bases and J gave up 4 bases; unmatched junction bases: 1. Full variable domain (outside the CDR3, taken from reference TRBV9 and TRBJ1-2): DSGVTQTPKHLITATGQRVTLRCSPRSGDLSVYWYQQSLDQGLQFLIQYYNGEERAKGNILERFSAQQFPDLHSELNLSSLELGDSALYFCASSVVTGGYGYTFGSGTRLTVV.

Many counts were recorded for this clonotype. This chain links TRBV11-2 with TRBJ2-3, with 11 bases fitting TRBD2. The CDR3 has 18 residues. Germline CDR1 SGHAT, CDR2 FQNNGV. With 5 bases clipped from V and 0 bases from J, the junction kept 10 bases outside the gene matches. The CDR3 protein is CASSPSRTSGPSTDTQYF. The CDR3, as DNA: TGTGCCAGCAGCCCGTCCCGGACTAGCGGGCCGAGCACAGATACGCAGTATTTT.

The chain links TRBV4-2 to TRBJ2-5, with TRBD2 as a possible D gene (6 bases). The ends were cut back, 1 base at V and 1 base at J, with 10 bases in the middle. Germline V gives CDR1 LGHNA, CDR2 YNFKEQ. The CDR3 runs 15 residues. CDR3 in amino acids: CASSQGPAGQETQYF. CDR3 in DNA: TGTGCCAGCAGCCAAGGCCCAGCGGGCCAAGAGACCCAGTACTTC.